A selection of T cell receptor beta chains follows, all from one sample in a study of blood T cell repertoires in COVID-19. The repertoire was sequenced with immunoSEQ multiplex PCR; TCRdb's copy has only in-frame clones and lacks some. The table includes about 180,000 clones, roughly 88% detected once. The sample consisted of PBMCs or T cells enriched from blood (not recorded which). The receptors were gathered from a man in his fifties or sixties who had recovered from COVID-19. Both conserved end residues are part of each CDR3. The D gene is left open where the match is weak. Clone size, where shown, is once, few, many, or a class for clones that have expanded.

J	length	V	D	size	DNA	CDR3
TRBJ2-7	12	TRBV30	TRBD1	.	TGTGCCTGGGGGACAGGGGTCCACGAGCAGTACTTC	CAWGTGVHEQYF
TRBJ1-1	14	TRBV7-9	TRBD1	.	TGTGCCAGCAGCCGGGGACAGGGGGTTACTGAAGCTTTCTTT	CASSRGQGVTEAFF
TRBJ2-7	14	TRBV6-5	.	.	TGTGCCAGCAGTCGCCGAGCAGGTGCATACGAGCAGTACTTC	CASSRRAGAYEQYF
TRBJ2-1	11	TRBV27	.	.	TGTGCCAGCAGCGGTTACAATGAGCAGTTCTTC	CASSGYNEQFF
TRBJ1-2	13	TRBV3-1/TRBV3-2	.	.	TGTGCCAGCAGCCAAGAACAGGGTTATGGCTACACCTTC	CASSQEQGYGYTF
TRBJ2-1	16	TRBV4-1	TRBD1	.	TGCGCCAGCAGCCAAGATTGGGGACAGGGCCACAATGAGCAGTTCTTC	CASSQDWGQGHNEQFF
TRBJ2-7	13	TRBV29-1	TRBD2	once	TGCAGCACCTCAGGACTAGCGCGGGGAGAGCAGTACTTC	CSTSGLARGEQYF
TRBJ1-2	13	TRBV7-3	.	.	TGTGCCAGCAGCTTAACACCTGAGGGTGGCTACACCTTC	CASSLTPEGGYTF
TRBJ2-6	14	TRBV19	.	.	TGTGCCAGTAGTGGAGGTTACGGGGCCAACGTCCTGACTTTC	CASSGGYGANVLTF
TRBJ2-7	14	TRBV9	.	.	TGTGCCAGCAGCTCCGGGACATTAATAAGCGAGCAGTACTTC	CASSSGTLISEQYF
TRBJ1-1	16	TRBV24-1	.	.	TGTGCCACCAGCTCAGGGAACAGGGCGGGGGACACTGAAGCTTTCTTT	CATSSGNRAGDTEAFF
TRBJ2-7	14	TRBV7-9	TRBD1	.	TGTGCCAGCAGCTGGGGACAGGGTGTTTACGAGCAGTACTTC	CASSWGQGVYEQYF
TRBJ2-5	15	TRBV18	TRBD1	.	TGTGCCAGCTCACGAGGGACAGGTGGGCAAGAGACCCAGTACTTC	CASSRGTGGQETQYF
TRBJ1-2	13	TRBV30	TRBD1	.	TGTGCCTGGCGGGGACAGGGGGCTTCTGGCTACACCTTC	CAWRGQGASGYTF
TRBJ2-7	15	TRBV24-1	.	.	TGTGCCACCAGTGATTCAGGACTCCCAGGTAGCGAGCAGTACTTC	CATSDSGLPGSEQYF
TRBJ2-2	18	TRBV5-6	TRBD2	.	TGTGCCAGCAGAAAACCCCCGGGACTAGCGTTGGGGACCGGGGAGCTGTTTTTT	CASRKPPGLALGTGELFF
TRBJ2-3	16	TRBV5-1	TRBD2	.	TGCGCCAGCAGCGGTAGCGGGGGAAATCGCACAGATACGCAGTATTTT	CASSGSGGNRTDTQYF
TRBJ1-1	16	TRBV19	TRBD1	.	TGTGCCAGTAGTGTAACCGGGACAGGGGGGGACACTGAAGCTTTCTTT	CASSVTGTGGDTEAFF
TRBJ2-2	15	TRBV4-1	.	.	TGCGCCAGCAGCCAAGAGGGGCCCGGGACTGGGGAGCTGTTTTTT	CASSQEGPGTGELFF
TRBJ2-2	15	TRBV2	TRBD1	.	TGTGCCAGCAGTGAAAGACAGGGCGGGACCGGGGAGCTGTTTTTT	CASSERQGGTGELFF
TRBJ2-6	16	TRBV11-2	.	.	TGTGCCAGCAGCCGAATGAGGAGTTCCGGGGCCAACGTCCTGACTTTC	CASSRMRSSGANVLTF
TRBJ2-7	15	TRBV5-6	TRBD2	few	TGTGCCAGCAGCTTGAAAAGCGGGGGAACTTACGAGCAGTACTTC	CASSLKSGGTYEQYF
TRBJ1-1	13	TRBV18	TRBD1	.	TGTGCCAGCTCACCCCGACAGGGTACTGAAGCTTTCTTT	CASSPRQGTEAFF
TRBJ1-1	12	TRBV3-1/TRBV3-2	.	.	TGTGCCAGCAGCCCGGGGGGAACTGAAGCTTTCTTT	CASSPGGTEAFF
TRBJ1-1	15	TRBV7-3	.	.	TGTGCCAGCAGCTTAAATCCCAGAAAGAACACTGAAGCTTTCTTT	CASSLNPRKNTEAFF